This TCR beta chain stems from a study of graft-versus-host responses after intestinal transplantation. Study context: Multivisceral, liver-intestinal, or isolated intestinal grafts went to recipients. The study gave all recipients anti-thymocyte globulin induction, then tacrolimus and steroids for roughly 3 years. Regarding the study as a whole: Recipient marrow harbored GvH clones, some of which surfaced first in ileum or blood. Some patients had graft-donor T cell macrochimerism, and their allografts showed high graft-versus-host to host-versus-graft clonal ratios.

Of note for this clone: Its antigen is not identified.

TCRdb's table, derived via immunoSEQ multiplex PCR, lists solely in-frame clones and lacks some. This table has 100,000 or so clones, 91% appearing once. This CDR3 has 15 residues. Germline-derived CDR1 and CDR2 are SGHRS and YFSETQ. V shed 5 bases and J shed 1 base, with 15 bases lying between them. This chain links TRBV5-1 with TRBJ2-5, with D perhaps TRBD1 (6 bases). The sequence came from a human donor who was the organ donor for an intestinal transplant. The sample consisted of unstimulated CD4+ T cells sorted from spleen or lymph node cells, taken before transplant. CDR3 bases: TGCGCCAGCAGACGACCGGGACAAGGCCAAGAGACCCAGTACTTC. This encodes CASRRPGQGQETQYF.